The 18 T cell receptor beta chains below come from one sample, sequenced in a study of cytomegalovirus exposure and HLA in healthy donors. This PCR relied on a set of 60 Vbeta primers and 13 Jbeta primers. Repertoires were generated with immunoSEQ multiplex PCR, while TCRdb's copy carries only in-frame clones and drops some. The table shows around 160,000 clones, with roughly four fifths occurring only once. The sequenced material came from PBMCs. These receptor sequences come from a man between 50 and 59 years old in good health and CMV-seropositive.

The J gene is TRBJ2-4, the V gene TRBV5-1, with TRBD2 matching 7 bases. J lost 4 bases, V lost 4 bases, and 5 bases had no gene match. This CDR3 contains 14 residues. Germline V lookup: CDR1 SGHRS, CDR2 YFSETQ. This CDR3 reads CASSSGTGKNIQYF. The CDR3 bases are TGCGCCAGCAGCAGCGGGACTGGGAAAAACATTCAGTACTTC.

V gene TRBV11-2 combines with J gene TRBJ2-7; TRBD1 matches 8 bases. The CDR3 has 13 residues. V lost 6 bases and J lost 4; bases outside the gene matches: 5. CDR1 and CDR2 from the germline V gene are SGHAT and FQNNGV. For the CDR3, the DNA is TGTGCCAGCAGTCCGACAGGGGAGTACGAGCAGTACTTC. Translating gives CASSPTGEYEQYF.

The chain employs TRBV4-2 and TRBJ1-4; D might be TRBD1 (5 bases). This CDR3 has 16 residues. The germline CDR1 and CDR2 sequences are LGHNA and YNFKEQ. Deletions cut 0 bases from V and 8 bases from J, with 16 bases between. The CDR3 region has the DNA TGTGCCAGCAGCCAAGATACGGGGGGAGTCAGGGAAAAACTGTTTTTT. This gives the protein CASSQDTGGVREKLFF.

As to this clone: In the same sample, other DNA sequences code for this CDR3. The gene calls are TRBV9 and TRBJ2-7, with TRBD2 as a possible D gene (6 bases). The CDR3 is 13 amino acids. Deletions cut 3 bases from V and 0 bases from J, with 7 bases between. Per the germline V gene, CDR1 is SGDLS and CDR2 is YYNGEE. CDR3 residues: CASSAGSSYEQYF. For the CDR3, the DNA is TGTGCCAGCAGCGCCGGGAGCTCCTACGAGCAGTACTTC.

The table lists this clone with a few counts. The chain is built from TRBV11-2 and TRBJ1-1; no clear D gene. The germline CDR1 and CDR2 sequences are SGHAT and FQNNGV. V lost 6 bases, J lost 6 bases, and 8 bases lay in between. The CDR3 covers 11 residues. DNA for the CDR3: TGTGCCAGCAGTAGAGGGTCTGAAGCTTTCTTT. Its protein product is CASSRGSEAFF.

The chain carries TRBV5-1 and TRBJ1-3, with 7 bases lining up with TRBD1. Germline V lookup: CDR1 SGHRS, CDR2 YFSETQ. CDR3 length: 14 amino acids. The ends lost 4 bases at V and 4 bases at J; junction bases unmatched: 5. DNA of the CDR3: TGCGCCAGCAGCCCGGGACAGAACGGAAACACCATATATTTT. Its protein is CASSPGQNGNTIYF.

The chain recombines TRBV5-1 with TRBJ2-5; D is possibly TRBD1 (7 bases). In germline, CDR1 is SGHRS, CDR2 YFSETQ. Trimming stripped 1 base from V and 5 bases from J, with 15 bases between. This CDR3 is built from 15 residues. The CDR3 reads CASSLWDSGWETQYF. CDR3 DNA: TGCGCCAGCAGCTTGTGGGACAGCGGGTGGGAGACCCAGTACTTC.

The chain employs TRBV9 and TRBJ1-1; no firm D call. There are 13 residues in the CDR3. The germline gives CDR1 SGDLS, CDR2 YYNGEE. Trimming took 2 bases from V and 4 from J, leaving 9 bases between them. CDR3 sequence reads: CASSVVVSTEAFF. The CDR3 DNA follows: TGTGCCAGCAGCGTGGTCGTTAGCACTGAAGCTTTCTTT.

This chain links TRBV15 with TRBJ2-7; possibly TRBD2 for D (5 bases). The CDR3 length is 15 residues. V was pared by 1 base and J by 6 bases, with 16 bases between. The germline gives CDR1 LNHNV, CDR2 YYDKDF (reference sequence). The CDR3 here is CATSRVQLGPFEQYF. For the CDR3, the DNA is TGTGCCACCAGCAGAGTGCAACTAGGTCCCTTCGAGCAGTACTTC.

This chain joins TRBV5-1 and TRBJ1-1; 7 bases align to TRBD1. This CDR3 has 17 amino acids. Germline values: CDR1 SGHRS, CDR2 YFSETQ. Trimming took 6 bases from V and 0 from J; bases not matched to a gene: 14. This CDR3 reads CASNRGGNRGLNTEAFF. DNA for the CDR3: TGCGCCAGCAACCGGGGGGGTAACAGGGGTTTGAACACTGAAGCTTTCTTT.

This chain connects TRBV19 to TRBJ1-2, with 12 bases lining up with TRBD1. The CDR3 has 17 amino acids. Germline V gene lookup returns CDR1 LNHDA and CDR2 SQIVND (reference sequence). Trimming took 5 bases from V and 2 from J; bases not matched to a gene: 9. CDR3 nucleotides: TGTGCCAGTAGTGCCACCGGGACAGGGGGCGCGAACTATGGCTACACCTTC. Its translation is CASSATGTGGANYGYTF.

The rearrangement uses TRBV4-3 and TRBJ2-7; D uncertain. The CDR3 totals 15 residues. V shed 0 bases and J shed 2 bases, with 11 bases lying between them. Germline CDR1 LGHNA, CDR2 YSLEER. CDR3 protein: CASSQDIGGTYEQYF. The CDR3 DNA reads TGCGCCAGCAGCCAAGACATCGGTGGTACCTACGAGCAGTACTTC.

This clone was counted only a few times. This chain uses TRBV30 with TRBJ2-5; 8 nucleotides agree with TRBD2. Unmatched junction bases numbered 6, after V lost 5 bases and J lost 1 base. Per germline, CDR1 GTSNPN and CDR2 SVGIG (reference sequence). This CDR3 comprises 14 residues. The CDR3 DNA sequence: TGTGCCTGGGTTAAGCGGGGGACCCAAGAGACCCAGTACTTC. It specifies CAWVKRGTQETQYF.

The chain carries TRBV7-9 and TRBJ2-1; 15 bases line up with TRBD2. The germline gives CDR1 SEHNR, CDR2 FQNEAQ (reference sequence). CDR3 length equals 16 residues. The V and J ends lost 6 bases and 8 bases, in that order; junction bases with no gene match: 8. The CDR3 DNA sequence: TGTGCCAGCAGGCCATTTCGGACTAGCGGGAGGGATGAGCAGTTCTTC. Protein: CASRPFRTSGRDEQFF.

V usage is TRBV7-3 and J usage is TRBJ2-3, with D perhaps matching TRBD2 (6 bases). The CDR3 spans 15 residues. Germline CDR1 is SGHTA and CDR2 is FQGTGA. The germline V and J ends were trimmed by 5 bases and 5 bases, with 17 bases remaining between them. The CDR3 DNA sequence: TGTGCCAGCAGCGCGACTAGGGCGGGTAGAGATACGCAGTATTTT. This sequence encodes CASSATRAGRDTQYF.

This chain uses TRBV4-1 with TRBJ2-3, with 12 bases identical to TRBD2. Trimming took 4 bases from V and 0 from J; bases not matched to a gene: 8. Germline V gives CDR1 MGHRA, CDR2 YSYEKL. This CDR3 is built from 18 residues. CDR3 nucleotide sequence: TGCGCCAGCAGCCCTACCCGACTAGCGGGAGCTAGCACAGATACGCAGTATTTT. Its translation is CASSPTRLAGASTDTQYF.

The chain uses TRBV6-6 and TRBJ2-1; D is unclear. V was cut by 8 bases and J by 4 bases, with 12 bases left in between. CDR3 size: 13 residues. Germline assignment: CDR1 MNHNY and CDR2 SVGAGI (reference sequence). CDR3 nucleotide sequence: TGTGCCAGCGCGACTTTCACGTACAATGAGCAGTTCTTC. This encodes CASATFTYNEQFF.

This chain uses TRBV5-1 with TRBJ2-2; weak D call: TRBD1 (5 bases). The V gene's germline CDR1 is SGHRS and CDR2 YFSETQ. This CDR3 is 13 amino acids long. The V end was cut by 0 bases, the J end by 9 bases, with 9 bases between. Written as DNA, the CDR3 is TGCGCCAGCAGCTTGGCGGACAAGAGGGAGCTGTTTTTT. This translates into CASSLADKRELFF.